The table lists the clone carrying this T cell receptor (beta chain) with a few counts. No antigen is known for it. With 4 bases clipped from V and 6 bases from J, the junction kept 11 bases outside the gene matches. The germline gives CDR1 KGHSH, CDR2 LQKENI. The CDR3 spans 16 residues. The PCR made use of 60 Vbeta and 13 Jbeta primers. Data came from immunoSEQ multiplex PCR; TCRdb stores just in-frame clones and leaves some out. This table holds around 94,000 clones, around 78% found once. This entry belongs to a study of cytomegalovirus exposure and HLA in healthy donors. Whole-study findings and limits: Accurate prediction of HLA-A and HLA-B alleles (for most subjects) was reportedly achieved from TCR beta sequences. The authors later found HLA-associated TCR beta chains more clonally expanded than equally common others. An observed cluster of highly shared sequence variants was recorded as a likely sequencing artifact.

The chain is built from TRBV18 and TRBJ1-1; 10 bases are a match to TRBD1. Material: PBMCs. The sequence was obtained from a woman aged 40-49 years in good health and CMV-seropositive. In DNA form, the CDR3 reads TGTGCCAGCTCACTTAGGTCCGGGACAGGGGTGCCTGAAGCTTTCTTT. Its translation is CASSLRSGTGVPEAFF.